This TCR beta chain is drawn from a study of neurological immune-mediated disorders. V was shortened by 2 bases and J by 8 bases, with 14 bases between the two germline ends. Germline values: CDR1 SGHRS, CDR2 YFSETQ. The CDR3 is made up of 14 amino acids. Using its own MiXCR run on the 5' RACE reads, TCRdb lists one record per CDR3 protein. The profile covers some 87,000 distinct CDR3 sequences, with 5.8% appearing a single time and 7.9% taken by the ten largest. As to this clonotype: Its target is unknown.

Broader study findings: It was the repertoires of 18 of 34 multiple sclerosis patients that phylogenetic grouping placed in one related-CDR3 cluster, which is a possible signature. HTLV-1-associated myelopathy had the most TCR clonal expansion, and multiple sclerosis had the least, less than healthy controls.

Regarding time point: longitudinal time-point 2. PBMCs numbering 2 million and stored at -80 C yielded the unsorted libraries. This sequence joins TRBV5-1 and TRBJ2-1; D is perhaps TRBD1 (5 bases). Specimen: PBMCs. This receptor was identified in a woman in her fifties or sixties with multiple sclerosis. The CDR3 loop is CASSFEQGVDEQFF. The CDR3 nucleotides read TGCGCCAGCAGCTTTGAGCAGGGTGTTGATGAGCAGTTCTTC.